Following are 19 T cell receptor beta chains from one sample sequenced in a study of blood T cell repertoires in COVID-19. Profiled with immunoSEQ multiplex PCR; TCRdb holds only in-frame clones, not every one. The table records a few hundred thousand clones, 80% to 90% of them present only once. Sequencing used peripheral blood. The receptor source for this set is a woman in her thirties or forties who had recovered from COVID-19.

V gene TRBV28 combines with J gene TRBJ1-2, with TRBD1 as a possible D gene (5 bases). With 4 bases removed from V and 2 bases from J, the gap between germline ends came to 11 bases. CDR1 is MDHEN and CDR2 is SYDVKM in the germline V gene. The CDR3 is 14 amino acids. CDR3 nucleotide sequence: TGTGCCAGCAGTTCCGGGACTAAGAACTATGGCTACACCTTC. Translated: CASSSGTKNYGYTF.

The chain joins TRBV11-3 to TRBJ1-1; TRBD1 matches at 7 bases. Germline CDR1 and CDR2: SGHNT and YENEEA. CDR3 size: 13 residues. Trimming took 6 bases from V and 1 from J; bases not matched to a gene: 2. CDR3 amino acids: CASRDRTNTEAFF. The CDR3 DNA follows: TGTGCCAGCAGGGACAGGACGAACACTGAAGCTTTCTTT.

V gene TRBV9 combines with J gene TRBJ1-5; weak D call: TRBD1 (6 bases). Germline-derived CDR1 and CDR2 are SGDLS and YYNGEE. The V gene lost 0 bases and the J gene lost 4 bases, with 11 bases spanning the gap. The CDR3 consists of 15 residues. CDR3 residues: CASSVGEGENQPQHF. The CDR3 DNA is TGTGCCAGCAGCGTAGGAGAGGGGGAAAATCAGCCCCAGCATTTT.

This rearrangement joins TRBV6-5 to TRBJ2-3, with a weak D call TRBD2 (5 bases). CDR1 and CDR2 (germline): MNHEY, SVGAGI. The CDR3 is made up of 15 amino acids. V was shortened by 8 bases and J by 2 bases, with 17 bases between the two germline ends. The CDR3 DNA reads as TGTGCCAGCTCTTGGGAGCGACGGATCACAGATACGCAGTATTTT. Translated, it gives CASSWERRITDTQYF.

V and J are TRBV21-1 and TRBJ2-5; the table calls TRBD2, which could not be checked here. TRBV21-1 is shown as a pseudogene. There are 18 residues in the CDR3. The CDR3 DNA sequence: TGTGCCAGCAGCAAACACGTCCCTAGCGGGGGGGCCAAAGAGACCCAGTACTTC. Amino acids: CASSKHVPSGGAKETQYF.

The chain links TRBV4-3 to TRBJ2-3; 8 bases line up with TRBD2. The trim removed 1 base at V and 5 bases at J, leaving 5 bases unmatched. Germline V gene sequence: CDR1 LGHNA, CDR2 YSLEER. This CDR3 is 15 amino acids long. CDR3 nucleotides: TGCGCCAGCAGCCAAGCCGGGGGGGTTGGAGATACGCAGTATTTT. Translated, it gives CASSQAGGVGDTQYF.

This chain uses TRBV5-6 with TRBJ2-6, with a tentative D call TRBD2 (6 bases). The germline gives CDR1 SGHDT, CDR2 YYEEEE. Trimming stripped 1 base from V and 4 bases from J, with 15 bases between. This CDR3 comprises 17 residues. The CDR3 bases are TGTGCCAGCAGCTTGCTTAGCGGAGGTACGGGGGCCAACGTCCTGACTTTC. Translating it yields CASSLLSGGTGANVLTF.

The chain is built from TRBV29-1 and TRBJ2-7, with TRBD2 identical over 7 bases. Unmatched junction bases numbered 12, after V lost 7 bases and J lost 3 bases. Germline loops: CDR1 SQVTM, CDR2 ANQGSEA. The CDR3 runs 14 residues. The CDR3 DNA reads TGCAGCGCTGGTCGGAGCGGGGCCCACTACGAGCAGTACTTC. Protein product: CSAGRSGAHYEQYF.

The V gene is TRBV6-6, the J gene TRBJ1-2; D remains ambiguous. There are 13 residues in the CDR3. Trimming took off 0 bases at V and 8 bases at J, with 10 bases between the two ends. CDR1 is MNHNY, CDR2 SVGAGI, per germline (reference sequence). The CDR3: CASSYSMGGGYTF. CDR3 coding DNA: TGTGCCAGCAGTTACTCAATGGGAGGCGGCTACACCTTC.

The gene calls are TRBV19 and TRBJ2-7; TRBD1 agrees at 7 bases. The CDR3 runs 14 residues. Germline CDR1 LNHDA, CDR2 SQIVND (reference sequence). V was clipped by 4 bases and J by 3 bases; unmatched bases: 6. The CDR3 protein is CASSTGTEHYEQYF. The CDR3 DNA reads as TGTGCCAGTAGTACCGGGACAGAGCACTACGAGCAGTACTTC.

The chain couples TRBV7-2 to TRBJ2-7; 11 nucleotides agree with TRBD1. The CDR3 contains 14 residues. The germline CDR1 and CDR2 sequences are SGHTA and FQGNSA. The junction had 5 bases not matched to a gene; V was cut back by 7 bases and J by 3 bases. The CDR3: CASTYGTGGYEQYF. CDR3 nucleotides: TGTGCCAGCACCTACGGGACAGGGGGCTACGAGCAGTACTTC. Full variable domain (remainder filled in from reference TRBV7-2 and TRBJ2-7): GAGVSQSPSNKVTEKGKDVELRCDPISGHTALYWYRQSLGQGLEFLIYFQGNSAPDKSGLPSDRFSAERTGGSVSTLTIQRTQQEDSAVYLCASTYGTGGYEQYFGPGTRLTVT.

The chain uses TRBV18 and TRBJ1-3; a weak D match, TRBD1 (5 bases). This CDR3 region has 15 residues. Germline V CDR1 and CDR2: KGHSH, LQKENI. The V end was cut by 1 base, the J end by 4 bases, with 11 bases between. The CDR3 here is CASSPRVGAGNTIYF. CDR3 bases: TGTGCCAGCTCACCACGGGTAGGGGCCGGAAACACCATATATTTT.

V and J are TRBV7-2 and TRBJ2-1, with TRBD2 matching over 9 bases. V shed 5 bases and J 10 bases; nucleotides not matched to a gene: 9. Germline assignment: CDR1 SGHTA and CDR2 FQGNSA. This CDR3 comprises 14 residues. CDR3 sequence: CASSPRRGGGEQFF. As DNA, the CDR3 is TGTGCCAGCAGCCCCCGGCGGGGGGGCGGAGAGCAGTTCTTC.

In this sample, this clone turned up once. The chain joins TRBV19 to TRBJ2-1, with a tentative D call TRBD1 (5 bases). CDR1 and CDR2 from the germline V gene are LNHDA and SQIVND (reference sequence). This CDR3 has 16 amino acids. V was cut by 0 bases and J by 4 bases, with 13 bases left in between. For the CDR3, the DNA is TGTGCCAGTAGTATAGATCGTTGGGGCAGATACAATGAGCAGTTCTTC. Translated, it gives CASSIDRWGRYNEQFF.

The chain employs TRBV7-9 and TRBJ1-2, with D hard to call. The CDR3 spans 12 residues. Germline V gives CDR1 SEHNR, CDR2 FQNEAQ (reference sequence). Deletions cut 5 bases from V and 5 bases from J, with 9 bases between. The CDR3 here is CASSRGQYGYTF. CDR3 sequence (DNA): TGTGCCAGCAGCCGTGGTCAGTATGGCTACACCTTC.

The chain is built from TRBV19 and TRBJ2-5; TRBD2 agrees at 15 bases. The CDR3 consists of 18 residues. In germline, CDR1 is LNHDA, CDR2 SQIVND (reference sequence). After removal of 3 bases from V and 7 bases from J, the junction contained 12 bases not matched to a gene. CDR3 residues: CASSIRTSGGAIRRTQYF. CDR3 nucleotide sequence: TGTGCCAGTAGTATCAGGACTAGCGGGGGGGCAATCCGACGGACCCAGTACTTC.

V gene TRBV4-3 combines with J gene TRBJ2-7; the D gene is possibly TRBD2 (6 bases). From germline, CDR1 is LGHNA and CDR2 YSLEER. Trimming left V 1 base short and J 0 bases short, with 10 bases between. The CDR3 has 15 residues. Here the CDR3 reads CASSQAGDSSYEQYF. In DNA, the CDR3 is TGCGCCAGCAGCCAAGCGGGGGATTCCTCCTACGAGCAGTACTTC.

The J gene is TRBJ2-1, the V gene TRBV7-6; 7 bases match TRBD2. Germline V lookup: CDR1 SGHVS, CDR2 FNYEAQ. Trimming removed 5 bases from V and 5 bases from J; junction bases left unmatched: 9. The CDR3 has 15 amino acids. DNA of the CDR3: TGTGCCAGCAGCCCGAGGCGCCTAGCGGACAATGAGCAGTTCTTC. Its protein is CASSPRRLADNEQFF.

This chain connects TRBV3-1 (or the pseudogene TRBV3-2) to TRBJ1-4, with D perhaps TRBD1 (5 bases). The V end was cut by 2 bases, the J end by 6 bases, with 34 bases between. Germline-derived CDR1 and CDR2 are LGHDT and YNNKEL (reference sequence). The CDR3 loop spans 22 amino acids. The CDR3, as DNA: TGTGCCAGCAGCCAAACGGAAGGGCAGGGAAAAGGCAATACCCTCGGACATGAAAAACTGTTTTTT. It is translated as CASSQTEGQGKGNTLGHEKLFF.